This T cell receptor (beta chain) was profiled in a study of Graves' ophthalmopathy and Graves' hyperthyroidism. RNA served as the template for amplifying TCR beta CDR3 regions. In the first round, RT-PCR was carried out with HTBI primers, and a multiplex PCR formed the second round. TCRdb re-called the multiplex PCR reads with MiXCR, one entry per CDR3 protein. The sample lists about 230,000 distinct CDR3 sequences, 45% occurring once. Germline V gene data show CDR1 as LNHDA and CDR2 as SQIVND (reference sequence). Trimming cost V 8 bases and J 0 bases; bases outside gene matches: 5. The CDR3 is made up of 16 amino acids.

The chain uses TRBV19 and TRBJ2-6, with 9 nucleotides matching TRBD2. The clonotype originates from an adult man with Graves' ophthalmopathy. The sequenced sample was peripheral blood. The CDR3 DNA reads TGTGCCAGTCAGGCGGGAGGGCCCTCTGGGGCCAACGTCCTGACTTTC. Translated: CASQAGGPSGANVLTF.